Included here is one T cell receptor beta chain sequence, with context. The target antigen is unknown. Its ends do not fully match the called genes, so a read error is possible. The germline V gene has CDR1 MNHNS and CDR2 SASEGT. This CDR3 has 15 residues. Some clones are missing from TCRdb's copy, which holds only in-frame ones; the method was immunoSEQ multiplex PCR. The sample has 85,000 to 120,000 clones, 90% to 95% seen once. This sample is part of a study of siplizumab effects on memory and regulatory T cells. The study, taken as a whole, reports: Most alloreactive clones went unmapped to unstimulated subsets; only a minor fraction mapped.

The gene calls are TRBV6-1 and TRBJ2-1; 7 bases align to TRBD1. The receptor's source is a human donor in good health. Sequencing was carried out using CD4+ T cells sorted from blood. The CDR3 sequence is CASSEGQAWVNEQFF. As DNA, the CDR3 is TGTGCCAGCAGCGAAGGACAGGCGTGGGTCAATGAGCAGTTCTTC.